This paragraph reports one T cell receptor (beta chain). The data originate from a study of blood T cell repertoires in COVID-19. Study details: T cells, B-cell-depleted T cells, or PBMCs supplied cDNA or gDNA.

The CDR3 is made up of 14 amino acids. Germline lookup yields CDR1 SQVTM and CDR2 ANQGSEA. The trim removed 3 bases at V and 2 bases at J, leaving 3 bases unmatched. Clones were read by immunoSEQ multiplex PCR, and TCRdb kept only the in-frame ones, dropping some. The table records 540,000 or so clones, 70% to 90% of them present only once. The sequence was collected from a woman in her forties or fifties with COVID-19, enrolled during active disease. The sequencing input was peripheral blood. The chain employs TRBV29-1 and TRBJ1-4; TRBD1 matches 7 bases. The CDR3 region is CSVDPQGTNEKLFF. CDR3 nucleotide sequence: TGCAGCGTTGACCCACAGGGGACTAATGAAAAACTGTTTTTT.